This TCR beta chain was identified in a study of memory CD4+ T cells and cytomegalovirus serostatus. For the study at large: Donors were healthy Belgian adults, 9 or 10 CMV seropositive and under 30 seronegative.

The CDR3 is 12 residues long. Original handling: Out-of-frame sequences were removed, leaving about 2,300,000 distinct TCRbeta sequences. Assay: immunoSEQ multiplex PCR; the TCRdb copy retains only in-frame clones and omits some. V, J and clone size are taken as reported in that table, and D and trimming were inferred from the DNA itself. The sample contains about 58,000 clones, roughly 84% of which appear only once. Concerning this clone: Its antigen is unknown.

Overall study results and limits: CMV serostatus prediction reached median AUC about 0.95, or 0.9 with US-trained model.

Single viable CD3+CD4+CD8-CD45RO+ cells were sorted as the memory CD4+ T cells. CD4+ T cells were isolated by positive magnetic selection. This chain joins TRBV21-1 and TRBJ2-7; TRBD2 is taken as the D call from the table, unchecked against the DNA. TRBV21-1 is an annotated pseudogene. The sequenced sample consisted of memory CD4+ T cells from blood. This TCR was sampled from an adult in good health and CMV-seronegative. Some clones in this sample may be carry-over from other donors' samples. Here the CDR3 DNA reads TGTGCCAGCAGGAGTTCCTCCTACGAGCAGTACTTC. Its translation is CASRSSSYEQYF.